This T cell receptor (beta chain) is from a study of T cell responses to AZD1222 COVID-19 vaccine. Study observations and caveats: The donors showed a predominance of white British ancestry and of females, with possible underestimation of clonal diversity. Sampling that yielded the repertoires occurred only after the peak T cell response.

TCRdb's table, derived via immunoSEQ multiplex PCR, lists solely in-frame clones and lacks some. The data show 90,000 to 120,000 clones, about 85% seen once. A word on this clone: Its specificity is not known.

J lost 1 base, V lost 4 bases, and 9 bases had no gene match. This CDR3 region has 17 residues. In germline, CDR1 is MDHEN, CDR2 SYDVKM. The receptor was isolated from an adult who received the AZD1222 COVID-19 vaccine. The V and J genes are TRBV28 and TRBJ1-5, with 8 bases matching TRBD1. This material consisted of peripheral blood, taken 28 days after the second AZD1222 dose. CDR3 region: CASSSPAGGVSNQPQHF. DNA for the CDR3: TGTGCCAGCAGTTCCCCAGCAGGGGGCGTCAGCAATCAGCCCCAGCATTTT.